Each of the 12 T cell receptor beta chains below was sequenced from the same sample in a study of breast tumors, draining lymph nodes, adjacent tissues. TCRdb analysed the multiplex PCR reads with MiXCR anew, one entry per CDR3 protein. The sample contains approximately 170,000 distinct CDR3 sequences, 30% to 35% of which appear only once. Breast cancer patients provided tissue from their axillary draining lymph nodes. Sequenced input: axillary lymph node tissue. The origin of the receptors is a female donor with breast cancer. Some clones in this sample may be carry-over from other donors' samples.

This clonotype showed up just a few times. A much more abundant neighbour one base away suggests this may be a read error. Without the conserved terminal phenylalanine or tryptophan, this CDR3 likely stems from a read error. The limits of the CDR3 on the DNA are not certain, so only TCRdb's listed CDR3 is given. The CDR3: CASSAGGLDAGVS. The chain carries TRBV9 and TRBJ2-1; no DNA check was done on the table's D call, TRBD2. Germline CDR1 reads SGDLS; CDR2 reads YYNGEE. A total of 13 residues make up the CDR3, ends included.

The chain employs TRBV2 and TRBJ1-2; 7 bases are shared with TRBD1. Germline CDR1 SNHLY, CDR2 FYNNEI. The CDR3 length is 15 residues. Trimming at V came to 0 bases and at J to 8 bases, leaving 9 bases not matched to a gene. CDR3 sequence (DNA): TGTGCCAGCAGTGAAGCGCTTCAGTCGGGACAGGGCTACACCTTC. Its translation: CASSEALQSGQGYTF.

Points on this clonotype: A much larger clone lies a single base off, so this may be a read error. This chain joins TRBV20-1 and TRBJ2-1, with 9 bases lining up with TRBD1. Germline values: CDR1 DFQATT, CDR2 SNEGSKA (reference sequence). This CDR3 is built from 15 residues. V gave up 0 bases and J gave up 12 bases; unmatched junction bases: 12. The CDR3 loop reads CSARDLRDRANMQFF. The CDR3 DNA reads TGCAGTGCTAGAGATTTAAGGGACAGGGCAAATATGCAGTTCTTC.

The V call is TRBV7-2, the J call TRBJ1-1; D not certain. V lost 4 bases and J 2 bases, leaving 11 bases between the germline ends. CDR1 and CDR2 from the germline V gene are SGHTA and FQGNSA. This CDR3 is built from 14 residues. CDR3 in amino acids: CASSSTWYNTEAFF. CDR3 bases: TGTGCCAGCAGCTCTACATGGTATAACACTGAAGCTTTCTTT. The whole variable domain, filled in from reference TRBV7-2 and TRBJ1-1, reads GAGVSQSPSNKVTEKGKDVELRCDPISGHTALYWYRQSLGQGLEFLIYFQGNSAPDKSGLPSDRFSAERTGGSVSTLTIQRTQQEDSAVYLCASSSTWYNTEAFFGQGTRLTVV.

This clonotype occurred once. The chain is built from TRBV6-5 and TRBJ1-1; TRBD1 is a possible D gene (6 bases). V gave up 6 bases and J gave up 3 bases, with 11 bases separating them. The CDR3 length is 13 residues. Germline lookup yields CDR1 MNHEY and CDR2 SVGAGI. The CDR3 loop is CASSNRVYTEAFF. Written as DNA, the CDR3 is TGTGCCAGCAGCAACAGGGTGTACACTGAAGCTTTCTTT.

The rearrangement joins TRBV6-1 to TRBJ2-1; TRBD2 matches at 12 bases. The junction had 18 bases not matched to a gene; V was cut back by 5 bases and J by 7 bases. The CDR3 has 19 amino acids. The germline CDR1 and CDR2 sequences are MNHNS and SASEGT. CDR3 bases: TGTGCCAGCAGTCCCTCGACTAGCGGGAGTGCTCGGCGCGCGAATGAGCAGTTCTTC. As protein: CASSPSTSGSARRANEQFF.

This clonotype showed up many times. The rearrangement joins TRBV11-1 to TRBJ2-2, with D possibly matching TRBD2 (5 bases). The CDR3 length is 15 residues. The V end was cut by 0 bases, the J end by 1 base, with 6 bases between. Germline V CDR1 and CDR2: SGHAT, FQDESV (reference sequence). DNA of the CDR3: TGTGCCAGCAGCTTAGCGGCGGGGAACACCGGGGAGCTGTTTTTT. Its protein product is CASSLAAGNTGELFF.

In this sample, this clonotype turned up many times. V gene TRBV6-6 combines with J gene TRBJ1-2; D remains ambiguous. Trimming removed 8 bases from V and 8 bases from J, with 12 bases in between. This CDR3 spans 11 amino acids. The germline V gene encodes CDR1 MNHNY and CDR2 SVGAGI (reference sequence). The CDR3 region has the DNA TGTGCCAGCTGGGTCGGGAACGGCTACACCTTC. Its translation is CASWVGNGYTF.

This clonotype was seen repeatedly, ten times or more. V is TRBV11-2 and J is TRBJ2-7; no definite D call. V was clipped by 2 bases and J by 2 bases, with 10 bases between them. Germline V gene sequence: CDR1 SGHAT, CDR2 FQNNGV. The CDR3 loop spans 14 amino acids. The CDR3 spells CASSLNYRTYEQYF. The CDR3 DNA follows: TGTGCCAGCAGCTTAAACTACCGGACCTACGAGCAGTACTTC.

V and J are TRBV6-5 and TRBJ1-6, with a possible D match to TRBD1 (6 bases). This CDR3 contains 19 residues. Germline CDR1 and CDR2: MNHEY and SVGAGI. V lost 0 bases and J lost 1, with 16 bases in between. The CDR3: CASSYSGAGTGSYNSPLHF. DNA for the CDR3: TGTGCCAGCAGTTACTCGGGGGCCGGAACAGGGTCCTATAATTCACCCCTCCACTTT.

The chain combines TRBV7-6 with TRBJ1-4; D uncertain. The V gene's germline CDR1 is SGHVS and CDR2 FNYEAQ. This CDR3 region has 15 residues. Trimming shortened V by 5 bases and J by 7 bases, and 17 bases separated the two germline ends. The CDR3 DNA follows: TGTGCCAGCAGCACCCTACTAGCGGGATTTGAAAAACTGTTTTTT. Its translation is CASSTLLAGFEKLFF.

J is TRBJ2-5 and V is TRBV7-2; D may be TRBD1 or TRBD2 (5 bases each). The CDR3 consists of 14 residues. Germline V gene data show CDR1 as SGHTA and CDR2 as FQGNSA. Trimming stripped 5 bases from V and 4 bases from J, with 14 bases between. The CDR3 DNA follows: TGTGCCAGCAGCCCGATGGGGACGGGAGAGACCCAGTACTTC. Encoded protein: CASSPMGTGETQYF.